These 19 T cell receptor beta chains originate from one sample sequenced in a study of T cell responses to AZD1222 COVID-19 vaccine. Only in-frame clones appear in the TCRdb table, and some are missing; sequencing was by immunoSEQ multiplex PCR. In the table there are 80,000 to 100,000 clones, around nine tenths of which are singletons. This sample comprised peripheral blood, obtained on day 0 of AZD1222 vaccination. These receptors were taken from an adult in good health.

The chain combines TRBV21-1 with TRBJ1-5. TRBV21-1 has pseudogene status. CDR3 length: 13 amino acids. The CDR3: CARVSGGNQPQHF. CDR3 DNA sequence: TGTGCCAGGGTATCGGGGGGCAATCAGCCCCAGCATTTT.

This rearrangement joins TRBV6-6 to TRBJ1-6; 7 nucleotides line up with TRBD1. V shed 5 bases, J shed 7 bases, and the junction held 5 bases outside the gene matches. Germline CDR1 is MNHNY and CDR2 is SVGAGI (reference sequence). This CDR3 spans 14 amino acids. The CDR3 loop is CASSHGTVNSPLHF. The CDR3 DNA follows: TGTGCCAGCAGTCATGGGACAGTGAATTCACCCCTCCACTTT.

Written as DNA, the CDR3 is TGTGCCAGCAGCTTAAGTGGGGGGTACACTGAAGCTTTCTTT. It is translated as CASSLSGGYTEAFF. V and J are TRBV7-3 and TRBJ1-1; maybe TRBD1 (5 bases). From germline, CDR1 is SGHTA and CDR2 FQGTGA. Trimming removed 1 base at V and 3 bases at J, with 9 bases between. The CDR3 contains 14 residues.

The V call is TRBV3-1 (or the pseudogene TRBV3-2), the J call TRBJ2-2; D is unresolved. Trimming removed 3 bases from V and 6 bases from J, with 8 bases in between. Germline V gene lookup returns CDR1 LGHDT and CDR2 YNNKEL (reference sequence). The CDR3 length is 13 residues. CDR3 bases: TGTGCCAGCAGCCAGGGAAGGTCCGGGGAGCTGTTTTTT. It specifies CASSQGRSGELFF.

The V call is TRBV27, the J call TRBJ2-1; possibly TRBD1 for D (6 bases). CDR3 length: 13 residues. V was shortened by 3 bases and J by 8 bases, with 11 bases between the two germline ends. Germline values: CDR1 MNHEY, CDR2 SMNVEV (reference sequence). DNA for the CDR3: TGTGCCAGCAGTTTTTCAGGGGATGATGAGCAGTTCTTC. Protein product: CASSFSGDDEQFF.

This chain connects TRBV5-1 to TRBJ2-1; possible D gene TRBD1, 6 bases. The CDR3 consists of 18 residues. Germline CDR1 reads SGHRS; CDR2 reads YFSETQ. V lost 3 bases to trimming and J lost 0 bases, with 19 bases between them. The CDR3 DNA reads as TGCGCCAGCAGCTACGTAACAGGGCGGCCGAGCTCCTACAATGAGCAGTTCTTC. It yields the protein CASSYVTGRPSSYNEQFF.

The chain couples TRBV18 to TRBJ2-3, with 9 bases that match TRBD2. Germline lookup yields CDR1 KGHSH and CDR2 LQKENI. The CDR3 spans 16 residues. J was trimmed by 0 bases and V by 3 bases; bases with no gene match: 4. CDR3 DNA: TGTGCCAGCTCACCGAGCGGGGGGAAAAGCACAGATACGCAGTATTTT. Translated: CASSPSGGKSTDTQYF. The entire variable domain, with the rest obtained from reference TRBV18 and TRBJ2-3, is as follows: NAGVMQNPRHLVRRRGQEARLRCSPMKGHSHVYWYRQLPEEGLKFMVYLQKENIIDESGMPKERFSAEFPKEGPSILRIQQVVRGDSAAYFCASSPSGGKSTDTQYFGPGTRLTVL.

The chain recombines TRBV28 with TRBJ1-3; D is undetermined. Trimming took 8 bases from V and 1 from J, leaving 18 bases between them. The CDR3 covers 16 residues. The germline CDR1 and CDR2 sequences are MDHEN and SYDVKM. The CDR3: CASALDGLFSGNTIYF. The CDR3 nucleotides are TGTGCCAGCGCTCTAGACGGACTCTTTTCTGGAAACACCATATATTTT.

The V gene is TRBV5-4, the J gene TRBJ1-1; perhaps TRBD1 as D (6 bases). The CDR3 contains 14 residues. Trimming removed 1 base from V and 6 bases from J, with 13 bases in between. CDR1 SGHNT and CDR2 YYREEE come from the germline V gene (reference sequence). The CDR3 is CASSLQGSGSEAFF. The CDR3 nucleotides are TGTGCCAGCAGCTTGCAGGGGTCAGGGTCTGAAGCTTTCTTT.

J is TRBJ2-1 and V is TRBV12-5; D is unclear. Germline V gene data show CDR1 as LGHNT and CDR2 as FRNRAP. CDR3 length: 15 residues. V lost 5 bases to trimming and J lost 6 bases, with 17 bases between them. The DNA for the CDR3 is TGTGCTAGTGGTCTGTGGTTGTTTAACCCCAATGAGCAGTTCTTC. It is translated as CASGLWLFNPNEQFF.

The chain has TRBV28 and TRBJ1-2; the D gene is possibly TRBD1 (5 bases). V was shortened by 2 bases and J by 5 bases, with 21 bases between the two germline ends. There are 17 residues in the CDR3. Germline V gene sequence: CDR1 MDHEN, CDR2 SYDVKM. The CDR3 loop is CASSLPGHSSLKYGYTF. The CDR3 nucleotides are TGTGCCAGCAGTTTACCCGGACACTCATCCTTAAAATATGGCTACACCTTC.

The chain carries TRBV6-6 and TRBJ1-5; D is unclear. The CDR3 has 11 amino acids. Trimming took off 4 bases at V and 10 bases at J, with 8 bases between the two ends. Germline CDR1 is MNHNY and CDR2 is SVGAGI (reference sequence). CDR3 in amino acids: CASSSAFPQHF. The CDR3 DNA reads TGTGCCAGCAGTTCAGCTTTCCCCCAGCATTTT.

This chain links TRBV6-6 with TRBJ1-2; D possibly corresponds to TRBD1 (6 bases). The ends were cut back, 7 bases at V and 2 bases at J, with 14 bases in the middle. Germline V gene lookup returns CDR1 MNHNY and CDR2 SVGAGI (reference sequence). The CDR3 runs 14 residues. For the CDR3, the DNA is TGTGCCAGCACTGGGGGCACCCAGAACTATGGCTACACCTTC. Translation: CASTGGTQNYGYTF.

This rearrangement joins TRBV7-9 to TRBJ1-4; 7 nucleotides align to TRBD1. The CDR3 runs 15 residues. J was trimmed by 7 bases and V by 1 base; bases with no gene match: 6. From germline, CDR1 is SEHNR and CDR2 FQNEAQ (reference sequence). CDR3 loop: CASSLEGGVSEKLFF. The CDR3 DNA reads TGTGCCAGCAGCTTAGAAGGGGGCGTCTCTGAAAAACTGTTTTTT.

CDR3 amino acids: CASSLEAGVNSPLHF. The CDR3 coding sequence is TGTGCCAGCAGCTTAGAGGCAGGTGTCAATTCACCCCTCCACTTT. The chain combines TRBV7-2 with TRBJ1-6; D not resolved. Germline V gives CDR1 SGHTA, CDR2 FQGNSA. This CDR3 region has 15 residues. With 1 base removed from V and 7 bases from J, the gap between germline ends came to 11 bases.

This sequence joins TRBV12-3 or TRBV12-4 and TRBJ2-7; 8 bases line up with TRBD2. The CDR3 extends over 13 amino acids. V was pared by 6 bases and J by 6 bases, with 7 bases of the junction left unmatched. CDR3 DNA sequence: TGTGCCAGCAGCTCTAGCGGGTTCGGCGAGCAGTACTTC. This encodes CASSSSGFGEQYF.

This clone was found a few times. This chain connects TRBV29-1 to TRBJ2-1; D is uncertain. This CDR3 has 11 residues. V was clipped by 6 bases and J by 6 bases, with 9 bases between them. Per the germline V gene, CDR1 is SQVTM and CDR2 is ANQGSEA. CDR3 residues: CSVRATNEQFF. Written as DNA, the CDR3 is TGCAGCGTCCGAGCTACCAATGAGCAGTTCTTC.

The sample holds one count of this clone. The J gene is TRBJ2-1, the V gene TRBV5-4, with TRBD2 matching over 9 bases. The CDR3 is 16 residues long. V shed 4 bases, J shed 1 base, and the junction held 6 bases outside the gene matches. Germline V CDR1 and CDR2: SGHNT, YYREEE (reference sequence). DNA for the CDR3: TGTGCCAGCAGCGGGCCTAGCGGGGCGTCCTACAATGAGCAGTTCTTC. Translating gives CASSGPSGASYNEQFF.

The chain carries TRBV6-5 and TRBJ2-7, with no clear D. This CDR3 has 15 residues. Looked up from germline, CDR1 is MNHEY and CDR2 is SVGAGI. Between the trimmed V and J ends, which lost 0 bases and 2 bases, there was a span of 11 bases. CDR3 loop: CASSYSGRSTYEQYF. The CDR3 coding sequence is TGTGCCAGCAGTTACTCGGGCAGGTCTACCTACGAGCAGTACTTC.